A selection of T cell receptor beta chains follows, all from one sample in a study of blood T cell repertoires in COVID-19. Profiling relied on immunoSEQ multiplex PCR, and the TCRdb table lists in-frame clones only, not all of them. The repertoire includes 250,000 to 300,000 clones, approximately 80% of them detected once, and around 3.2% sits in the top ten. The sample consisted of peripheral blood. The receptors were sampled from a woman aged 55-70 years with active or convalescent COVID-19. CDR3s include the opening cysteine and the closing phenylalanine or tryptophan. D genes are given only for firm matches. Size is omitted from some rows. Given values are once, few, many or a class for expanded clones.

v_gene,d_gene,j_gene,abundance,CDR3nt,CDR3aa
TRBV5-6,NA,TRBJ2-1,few,TGTGCCAGCAGCGACGGGACATACCTTTACAATGAGCAGTTCTTC,CASSDGTYLYNEQFF
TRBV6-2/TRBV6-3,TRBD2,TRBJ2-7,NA,TGTGCCAGCAGTCAACCCGTGCGGGGGGGCCGGTACGAGCAGTACTTC,CASSQPVRGGRYEQYF
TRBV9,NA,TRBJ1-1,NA,TGTGCCAGCAGCGCACAGGGGAACACTGAAGCTTTCTTT,CASSAQGNTEAFF
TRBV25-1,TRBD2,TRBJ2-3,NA,TGTGCCAGCAGTGAATCCGTGCGGGGGGGACTCGATACGCAGTATTTT,CASSESVRGGLDTQYF
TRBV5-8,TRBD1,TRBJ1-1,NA,TGTGCCAGCAGCTTGGGTACAGGGGGCACTGAAGCTTTCTTT,CASSLGTGGTEAFF
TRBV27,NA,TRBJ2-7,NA,TGTGCCAGCAGTTTAGGAGACGAGCAGTACTTC,CASSLGDEQYF
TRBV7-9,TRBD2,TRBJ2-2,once,TGTGCCAGCAGCTTAAGACTAGCGGTTGGGGAGCTGTTTTTT,CASSLRLAVGELFF
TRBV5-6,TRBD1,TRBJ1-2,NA,TGTGCCAGCAGCTTCGGACAGGGCGGCACCTTC,CASSFGQGGTF
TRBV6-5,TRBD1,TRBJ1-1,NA,TGTGCCAGCAGTTACGGTTCCGGGACAGGGGGGACTGAAGCTTTCTTT,CASSYGSGTGGTEAFF
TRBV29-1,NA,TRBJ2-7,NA,TGCAGCGGGGGAGACACGGGGGAGCAGTACTTC,CSGGDTGEQYF
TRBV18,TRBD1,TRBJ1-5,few,TGTGCCAGCTCTCGGACAGGGAGGCAGCCCCAGCATTTT,CASSRTGRQPQHF
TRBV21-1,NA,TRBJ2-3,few,TGTGCCAGCACCCTTCAGGGGCTAACCTCTAGCACAGATACGCAGTATTTT,CASTLQGLTSSTDTQYF
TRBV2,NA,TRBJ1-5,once,TGTGCCAGCAGCGCGGTCTATAGCAATCAGCCCCAGCATTTT,CASSAVYSNQPQHF
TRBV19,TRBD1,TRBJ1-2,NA,TGTGCCAGTTTTGGCTGGGGACAGGGACGGGGAGGCTACACCTTC,CASFGWGQGRGGYTF
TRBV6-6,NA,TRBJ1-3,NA,TGTGCCAGCAGTCCCCCAGGGGCCTCTGGAAACACCATATATTTT,CASSPPGASGNTIYF
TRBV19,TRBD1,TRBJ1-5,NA,TGTGCCAGTAGTATGGGACAGGGGGGCAATCAGCCCCAGCATTTT,CASSMGQGGNQPQHF
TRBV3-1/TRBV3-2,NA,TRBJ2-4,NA,TGTGCCAGCAGCCAAGATACCGGTTTCGAAAACATTCAGTACTTC,CASSQDTGFENIQYF
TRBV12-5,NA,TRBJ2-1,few,TGTGCTAGTGGTTTGGGATTGAGGGCTAGGAATGAGCAGTTCTTC,CASGLGLRARNEQFF
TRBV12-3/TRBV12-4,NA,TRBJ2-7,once,TGTGCCAGCAGTTACCCGGGTAGCGAGCAGTACTTC,CASSYPGSEQYF
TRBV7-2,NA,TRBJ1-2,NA,TGTGCCAGCAGCTCTCTCCAGGGTGTCCGCGGCCGTGGGCTTGGTGGCTACACCTTC,CASSSLQGVRGRGLGGYTF
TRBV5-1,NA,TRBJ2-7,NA,TGCGCCAGCAGCTTGGTGGGGCCTGTCGGTGGCTACGAGCAGTACTTT,CASSLVGPVGGYEQYF
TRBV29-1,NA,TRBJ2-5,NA,TGCAGCGTTGGGGCAGGGCGGGAGACCCAGTACTTC,CSVGAGRETQYF
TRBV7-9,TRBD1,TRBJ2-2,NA,TGTGCCAGCAGCCAACCCAAGACAGGGGTGACCGGGGAGCTGTTTTTT,CASSQPKTGVTGELFF
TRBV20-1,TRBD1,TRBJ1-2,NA,TGCAGTGCTATCCGACAGGGCGGCTACACCTTC,CSAIRQGGYTF
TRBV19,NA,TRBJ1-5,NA,TGTGCCAGTACTCCTAGACCGGGAGGGCCCCAGCATTTT,CASTPRPGGPQHF
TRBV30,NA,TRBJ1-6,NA,TGTGCCTGGGGGGGAGGGGGCTCCTATAATTCACCCCTCCACTTT,CAWGGGGSYNSPLHF